The T cell receptor (beta chain) described here comes from a study of beta chain features in type 1 diabetes. Findings of the study overall: Moderate yet significant TCRB CDR3 shortening was seen in Type 1 diabetes patients in all four CD4+ subsets.

Comments on this clone: The antigen remains unidentified.

Every isolated RNA sample was fully reverse transcribed, so sequencing captured expressed TCRB transcripts. TCRdb's copy holds only in-frame clones and misses some; the assay was immunoSEQ multiplex PCR. The sample holds 680,000 or so clones, around an eighth seen once. CDR1 GTSNPN and CDR2 SVGIG come from the germline V gene (reference sequence). CDR3 length: 13 amino acids. V was cut by 5 bases and J by 2 bases, with 13 bases left in between. The V gene is TRBV30, the J gene TRBJ2-7; the D gene is possibly TRBD2 (6 bases). Specimen: naive CD4+ T cells from blood. The TCR originated in a man in his late teens or twenties with type 1 diabetes. CDR3 residues: CAWAVRRAYEQYF. CDR3 nucleotide sequence: TGTGCCTGGGCGGTCCGGAGGGCCTACGAGCAGTACTTC.